This T cell receptor (beta chain) was identified in a study of T cell responses to AZD1222 COVID-19 vaccine. Clones were read by immunoSEQ multiplex PCR, and TCRdb kept only the in-frame ones, dropping some. The sample holds 150,000 to 200,000 clones, roughly 92% seen once. Germline assignment: CDR1 LNHDA and CDR2 SQIVND (reference sequence). The CDR3 totals 16 residues. The ends were cut back, 1 base at V and 0 bases at J, with 12 bases in the middle. This clone was seen just once. Its antigen is unknown. Overall study findings and caveats: Dominant at 160-218 and 743-854, vaccine-associated CD4 TCRs also spanned spike. Clonal diversity was possibly underestimated; the donors were predominantly white British and more often female. Repertoire collection took place solely once the T cell response had peaked.

This TCR was sampled from an adult who received the AZD1222 COVID-19 vaccine. The source material was peripheral blood, sampled 28 days after the second AZD1222 dose. The chain joins TRBV19 to TRBJ1-1, with D unresolved. The CDR3 reads CASSIGPAQMNTEAFF. The CDR3 DNA sequence: TGTGCCAGTAGTATAGGCCCAGCACAAATGAACACTGAAGCTTTCTTT.